This TCR beta chain was found in a study of shared clonotypes between healthy human individuals. Study outcomes and limitations: Richness estimates generally favored naive over memory subsets.

In germline, CDR1 is MNHEY, CDR2 SVGAGI. The CDR3 runs to 15 residues. V was trimmed by 6 bases and J by 3 bases, leaving 15 bases between them. For this clone: Its specificity is not known.

Assay: immunoSEQ multiplex PCR; the TCRdb copy retains only in-frame clones and omits some. The sample yields more than 2 million clones, approximately 95% seen once. The chain links TRBV6-5 to TRBJ1-5; D is undetermined. The specimen was naive CD4+ T cells sorted from blood. Subset reported: CD45RA+ positively selected. This sequence was found in a man younger than 35 in good health. The CDR3 nucleotides are TGTGCCAGCAGCCCGACATCAATAGACAATCAGCCCCAGCATTTT. Its protein product is CASSPTSIDNQPQHF.